Shown below are 19 T cell receptor beta chains from a single sample sequenced in a study of OX40 agonist ivuxolimab in advanced cancers. The library came from the immunoSEQ multiplex PCR assay. TCRdb re-hosts the immuneACCESS table, in-frame sequences only. Its copies lack some clones; in the studies checked, an unresolved V gene accounts for under half of them, and the cause for the rest is not known. The sample records some 25,000 clones, just under 75% of which are singletons. The ten largest clonotypes hold around 18% of the sample. The sequencing here drew on CD4+ or CD8+ T cells sorted from blood, taken in a trial of the OX40 agonist ivuxolimab. The receptors were sampled from an adult with an advanced solid tumor such as melanoma, head and neck, liver or kidney cancer.

This clone was seen only a few times. The chain has TRBV6-6 and TRBJ2-7, with TRBD1 matching 8 bases. V was clipped by 2 bases and J by 5 bases; unmatched bases: 8. The CDR3 is 15 residues long. The germline V gene has CDR1 MNHNY and CDR2 SVGAGI (reference sequence). The CDR3 loop reads CASSYGQGKFNEQYF. As DNA, the CDR3 is TGTGCCAGCAGTTACGGACAGGGAAAGTTCAACGAGCAGTACTTC.

This chain joins TRBV19 and TRBJ2-1, with D tentatively TRBD2 (5 bases). The V gene's germline CDR1 is LNHDA and CDR2 SQIVND (reference sequence). V gave up 0 bases and J gave up 0 bases, with 6 bases separating them. This CDR3 spans 15 amino acids. As DNA, the CDR3 is TGTGCCAGTAGTATAGATCTAGCCTCCTACAATGAGCAGTTCTTC. Translation gives CASSIDLASYNEQFF.

Remarks on this clone: One end of the junction varies from germline; a read error may be responsible. V and J are TRBV9 and TRBJ1-5; D not resolved. The germline V gene encodes CDR1 SGDLS and CDR2 YYNGEE. The CDR3 consists of 15 residues. CDR3 sequence: CASSVGDASGEPQRF. The CDR3 bases are TGTGCCAGCAGCGTAGGAGACGCAAGTGGGGAGCCCCAGCGTTTT.

V is TRBV7-9 and J is TRBJ1-4; TRBD1 agrees at 9 bases. V dropped 8 bases and J dropped 7; count of bases not matched to a gene: 5. Germline assignment: CDR1 SEHNR and CDR2 FQNEAQ (reference sequence). This CDR3 is built from 13 residues. CDR3 sequence: CASEGTGSEKLFF. The CDR3 DNA sequence: TGTGCCAGCGAGGGGACAGGGAGTGAAAAACTGTTTTTT.

The rearrangement links TRBV6-5 to TRBJ2-7; tentative D call: TRBD1 (6 bases). The germline CDR1 and CDR2 sequences are MNHEY and SVGAGI. The length of the CDR3 is 12 residues. V was clipped by 9 bases and J by 4 bases, with 13 bases between them. The CDR3 loop is CASRGFGYEQYF. As DNA, the CDR3 is TGTGCCAGTAGGGGGTTTGGATACGAGCAGTACTTC.

The chain carries TRBV27 and TRBJ2-1; TRBD2 aligns across 8 bases. Germline CDR1 and CDR2: MNHEY and SMNVEV (reference sequence). CDR3 size: 14 residues. V shed 7 bases, J shed 5 bases, and the junction held 7 bases outside the gene matches. The CDR3 is CASMGSGSDNEQFF. CDR3 DNA sequence: TGTGCCAGCATGGGGAGCGGGAGTGACAATGAGCAGTTCTTC.

V is TRBV15 and J is TRBJ2-3, with TRBD2 matching 7 bases. This CDR3 has 15 amino acids. Losses at the gene ends were 1 base for V and 6 bases for J; bases not matched to a gene: 7. Germline loops: CDR1 LNHNV, CDR2 YYDKDF (reference sequence). CDR3 amino acids: CATSRVGGGMDTQYF. The CDR3 bases are TGTGCCACCAGCAGAGTAGGCGGGGGAATGGATACGCAGTATTTT.

With respect to this clone: Other DNA sequences in this specimen translate into the identical CDR3. This chain links TRBV19 with TRBJ1-1; no firm D call. This CDR3 is 12 amino acids long. CDR1 is LNHDA, CDR2 SQIVND, per germline (reference sequence). Trimming stripped 3 bases from V and 2 bases from J, with 4 bases between. This chain's CDR3 is CASSIGNTEAFF. The CDR3 bases are TGTGCCAGTAGTATTGGTAACACTGAAGCTTTCTTT.

For this clone: A much larger clonotype is one base distant, so this may be a read error. Other nucleotide sequences from this sample produce the same CDR3. V is TRBV7-8 and J is TRBJ1-1, with D perhaps TRBD1 (5 bases). CDR3 size: 14 residues. Germline V gene lookup returns CDR1 SGHVS and CDR2 FQNEAQ. Trimming pared 5 bases from V and 5 bases from J, leaving 15 bases between. The CDR3 nucleotides read TGTGCCAGCAGCCCGGGACGGTACACGACTGAAGCTTTCTTT. Its protein product is CASSPGRYTTEAFF.

This chain connects TRBV27 to TRBJ1-5; 9 nucleotides line up with TRBD1. V lost 5 bases and J lost 6; bases outside the gene matches: 5. The CDR3 totals 14 residues. Germline CDR1 and CDR2: MNHEY and SMNVEV (reference sequence). The CDR3: CASSAGQGFQPQHF. CDR3 sequence (DNA): TGTGCCAGCAGTGCTGGACAGGGGTTTCAGCCCCAGCATTTT.

The genes are TRBV5-8 and TRBJ1-1, with 7 nucleotides matching TRBD1. Trimming removed 3 bases from V and 5 bases from J; junction bases left unmatched: 7. Germline V lookup: CDR1 SGHTS, CDR2 YDEGEE. The CDR3 is 14 residues long. CDR3: CASSSTGVLTEAFF. The CDR3 region has the DNA TGTGCCAGCAGCTCCACAGGGGTGTTGACTGAAGCTTTCTTT.

In its sample, this clone was seen a few times. This chain connects TRBV11-3 to TRBJ1-1; tentatively, D is TRBD1 (6 bases). The CDR3 sequence is 13 residues long. Germline lookup yields CDR1 SGHNT and CDR2 YENEEA. Trimming pared 3 bases from V and 9 bases from J, leaving 14 bases between. DNA for the CDR3: TGTGCCAGCAGCTTGACCGAACAGGGACAAGCTTTCTTT. Amino acids: CASSLTEQGQAFF.

The chain carries TRBV5-6 and TRBJ1-1, with a possible D match to TRBD1 (6 bases). The germline V gene has CDR1 SGHDT and CDR2 YYEEEE. The CDR3 is 14 amino acids. V dropped 0 bases and J dropped 1 base, with 7 bases sitting between them. This chain's CDR3 is CASSLGGGNTEAFF. CDR3 in DNA: TGTGCCAGCAGCTTGGGAGGGGGGAACACTGAAGCTTTCTTT.

The J gene is TRBJ1-2, the V gene TRBV9, with D perhaps TRBD1 (5 bases). The CDR3 contains 14 residues. Trimming took 0 bases from V and 7 from J, leaving 13 bases between them. The germline V gene has CDR1 SGDLS and CDR2 YYNGEE. The DNA for the CDR3 is TGTGCCAGCAGCGTAGAGAGTCAGGGACGTGGCTACACCTTC. It yields the protein CASSVESQGRGYTF.

The V call is TRBV27, the J call TRBJ2-1; 11 nucleotides match TRBD2. The CDR3 has 15 residues. V lost 5 bases, J lost 4 bases, and 4 bases stayed unmatched. Per the germline V gene, CDR1 is MNHEY and CDR2 is SMNVEV (reference sequence). The CDR3 protein is CASSPGTSGYNEQFF. For the CDR3, the DNA is TGTGCCAGCAGTCCCGGGACTAGCGGATACAATGAGCAGTTCTTC.

The rearrangement links TRBV28 to TRBJ2-1; D call uncertain. In germline, CDR1 is MDHEN, CDR2 SYDVKM. The CDR3 totals 12 residues. Between the trimmed V and J ends, which lost 1 base and 8 bases, there was a span of 6 bases. CDR3 in amino acids: CASSLSYDEQFF. The DNA for the CDR3 is TGTGCCAGCAGTTTATCTTACGATGAGCAGTTCTTC. The full variable domain, rest sourced from reference TRBV28 and TRBJ2-1, is DVKVTQSSRYLVKRTGEKVFLECVQDMDHENMFWYRQDPGLGLRLIYFSYDVKMKEKGDIPEGYSVSREKKERFSLILESASTNQTSMYLCASSLSYDEQFFGPGTRLTVL.

The V and J genes are TRBV19 and TRBJ2-2, with D unclear. This CDR3 has 12 amino acids. V was shortened by 5 bases and J by 3 bases, with 4 bases between the two germline ends. Germline values: CDR1 LNHDA, CDR2 SQIVND (reference sequence). The CDR3 DNA follows: TGTGCCAGTAGTCCATACACCGGGGAGCTGTTTTTT. It encodes CASSPYTGELFF.

In its sample, this clone ranks as large. V and J are TRBV5-5 and TRBJ1-5; D is unresolved. The CDR3 loop spans 15 amino acids. Trimming removed 4 bases from V and 0 bases from J, with 11 bases in between. Germline values: CDR1 SGHKS, CDR2 YYEKEE (reference sequence). CDR3 coding DNA: TGTGCCAGCAGCCCCACGCCGAGTAGCAATCAGCCCCAGCATTTT. This gives the protein CASSPTPSSNQPQHF.

V usage is TRBV7-9 and J usage is TRBJ2-7; D unclear. This CDR3 has 14 amino acids. The germline V and J ends were trimmed by 1 base and 2 bases, with 9 bases remaining between them. Germline CDR1 reads SEHNR; CDR2 reads FQNEAQ (reference sequence). In nucleotides, the CDR3 is TGTGCCAGCAGCTTAGGATCGGCAGCCTACGAGCAGTACTTC. The encoded protein is CASSLGSAAYEQYF.